This T cell receptor (beta chain) was retrieved from a study of cytomegalovirus exposure and HLA in healthy donors. Study overall: Across 350 to 500 genotyped donors, roughly 85% landed in the Caucasian-associated ancestry cluster. Study-wide results and caveats: In an earlier analysis, about 87% or about 30%: the productive usage of most TCR beta V segments.

PCR employed 60 Vbeta and 13 Jbeta primers. The repertoire was sequenced with immunoSEQ multiplex PCR; TCRdb's copy has only in-frame clones and lacks some. The sample comprises roughly 120,000 clones, 74% of which are singletons, and 4.2% rests with the top ten. On this clone: The antigen is undetermined.

The germline V gene encodes CDR1 MNHNS and CDR2 SASEGT. V shed 10 bases and J 4 bases; nucleotides not matched to a gene: 13. The CDR3 runs to 15 residues. The clonotype comes from a middle-aged woman in good health and CMV-seropositive. The chain is built from TRBV6-1 and TRBJ1-5, with 7 bases matching TRBD1. The sequenced sample consisted of PBMCs. CDR3 in amino acids: CATDLIGQANQPQHF. CDR3 DNA: TGTGCCACCGACCTTATAGGACAGGCAAATCAGCCCCAGCATTTT.